The next 11 T cell receptor beta chains were all read from a single sample in a study of blood T cells in healthy people across ages. Through a sample-barcoded 5' primer and a J-beta primer mix, a second PCR was run for about 6 to 11 cycles. Each CDR3 protein gets one entry after TCRdb re-called the 5' RACE reads with MiXCR. Of around 1.5 million distinct CDR3 sequences in the sample, almost 35% were seen once. Sequenced sample: blood. The source is a woman aged 25 to 39 in good health.

This clonotype was observed a handful of times. The V call is TRBV3-1, the J call TRBJ2-5; tentative D call: TRBD2 (7 bases). V was cut by 4 bases and J by 3 bases, with 18 bases left in between. Germline V gene sequence: CDR1 LGHDT, CDR2 YNNKEL (reference sequence). The CDR3 extends over 16 amino acids. The CDR3 DNA reads TGTGCCAGCAGCCCCCTAGGTGGGGGGGCCAAAGAGACCCAGTACTTC. It is translated as CASSPLGGGAKETQYF.

This sequence joins TRBV5-6 and TRBJ1-2; 11 bases map to TRBD1. V lost 4 bases to trimming and J lost 5 bases; unmatched junction nucleotides: 10. CDR1 is SGHDT and CDR2 is YYEEEE in the germline V gene. This CDR3 contains 16 residues. CDR3 DNA: TGTGCCAGCAGCAACTCACCGGGACAGGGGGATTATGGCTACACCTTC. It encodes CASSNSPGQGDYGYTF.

This clonotype has just one count. In DNA form, the CDR3 reads TGCAGTGCTAGAGGGGTCGGGGGTCCTAAAGGGGGAGAGACCCAGTACTTC. This translates into CSARGVGGPKGGETQYF. The chain employs TRBV20-1 and TRBJ2-5, with D possibly being TRBD1 or TRBD2 (6 bases each). This CDR3 has 17 residues. Trimming removed 1 base at V and 4 bases at J, with 22 bases between. The germline V gene encodes CDR1 DFQATT and CDR2 SNEGSKA (reference sequence).

The rearrangement joins TRBV20-1 to TRBJ2-1; maybe TRBD2 (6 bases). This CDR3 spans 14 amino acids. The V gene lost 0 bases and the J gene lost 9 bases, with 15 bases spanning the gap. Germline V lookup: CDR1 DFQATT, CDR2 SNEGSKA (reference sequence). The CDR3 is CSARETRTLPEQFF. The CDR3 DNA follows: TGCAGTGCTAGAGAGACTAGAACCTTACCTGAGCAGTTCTTC.

The genes are TRBV6-4 and TRBJ1-1; perhaps TRBD1 as D (6 bases). Trimming stripped 7 bases from V and 0 bases from J, with 18 bases between. Germline-derived CDR1 and CDR2 are MRHNA and SNTAGT. The CDR3 sequence is 16 residues long. Here the CDR3 DNA reads TGTGCCAGCACGGCGATGAGGGGGAGTCTGAACACTGAAGCTTTCTTT. Translated, it gives CASTAMRGSLNTEAFF.

V gene TRBV7-2 combines with J gene TRBJ2-7, with 9 positions matching TRBD2. CDR3 length equals 17 residues. V dropped 5 bases and J dropped 4; count of bases not matched to a gene: 15. Germline CDR1 SGHTA, CDR2 FQGNSA. The CDR3 DNA sequence: TGTGCCAGCAGCCCACGACTGGGAGCGGGGGGCCGATACGAGCAGTACTTC. Translating it yields CASSPRLGAGGRYEQYF.

The V call is TRBV12-3 or TRBV12-4, the J call TRBJ2-1; TRBD2 aligns across 8 bases. CDR3 size: 18 residues. J lost 8 bases, V lost 3 bases, and 18 bases had no gene match. CDR3 in amino acids: CASSLVGAGGLRQDEQFF. DNA of the CDR3: TGTGCCAGCAGTTTGGTAGGGGCGGGGGGCCTTCGACAGGATGAGCAGTTCTTC.

The V and J genes are TRBV7-9 and TRBJ2-7; D unclear. The CDR3 is 13 residues long. V lost 5 bases and J lost 7, with 15 bases in between. Germline loops: CDR1 SEHNR, CDR2 FQNEAQ (reference sequence). The CDR3 sequence is CASSTGPVREQYF. The DNA of the CDR3 is TGTGCCAGCAGCACGGGCCCAGTGCGGGAGCAGTACTTC.

The chain's CDR3 is CATSLNVGANTGELFF. The CDR3 region has the DNA TGTGCCACCTCGCTAAATGTGGGAGCGAACACCGGGGAGCTGTTTTTT. The chain uses TRBV7-9 and TRBJ2-2; D possibly corresponds to TRBD2 (5 bases). The CDR3 sequence is 16 residues long. CDR1 SEHNR and CDR2 FQNEAQ come from the germline V gene (reference sequence). The V end was cut by 10 bases, the J end by 0 bases, with 18 bases between.

This chain connects TRBV29-1 to TRBJ1-1, with D possibly being TRBD1 (6 bases). The CDR3 runs to 10 residues. CDR1 is SQVTM, CDR2 ANQGSEA, per germline. The ends were cut back, 4 bases at V and 7 bases at J, with 7 bases in the middle. DNA of the CDR3: TGCAGCGTTGGACAGGTTGAAGCTTTCTTT. It translates to CSVGQVEAFF.

With respect to this clonotype: An end of the junction differs from the germline gene, which may be a read error. The chain is built from TRBV2 and TRBJ2-7, with 11 bases matching TRBD1. The CDR3 has 13 amino acids. Germline V lookup: CDR1 SNHLY, CDR2 FYNNEI. The CDR3 coding sequence is TGTACCAGCGCCGGGACAGGGGGAGGTGAGCAGTACTTC. It is translated as CTSAGTGGGEQYF.